The 30 T cell receptor beta chains below come from one sample, sequenced in a study of PD-1 and CTLA-4 blockade in melanoma. Using immunoSEQ multiplex PCR, the repertoire was profiled, and TCRdb retains in-frame clones only, with some absent. This sample has 20,000 or so clones, with more than 70% found just once. The source material was CD8+ T cells from peripheral blood, sampled before anti-PD-1 treatment. Receptor source: a human donor with melanoma.

This sequence joins TRBV11-1 and TRBJ2-1; TRBD1 matches at 10 bases. CDR3 size: 15 residues. With 5 bases clipped from V and 4 bases from J, the junction kept 5 bases outside the gene matches. CDR1 SGHAT and CDR2 FQDESV come from the germline V gene (reference sequence). Here the CDR3 DNA reads TGTGCCAGCAGCACCGGGACAGGGGTTTACAATGAGCAGTTCTTC. Protein sequence: CASSTGTGVYNEQFF.

This clone appeared once. The chain recombines TRBV28 with TRBJ2-7; tentatively, D is TRBD1 (7 bases). V lost 3 bases, J lost 4 bases, and 13 bases lay in between. Germline V gene sequence: CDR1 MDHEN, CDR2 SYDVKM. This CDR3 region has 14 residues. Here the CDR3 DNA reads TGTGCCAGCAGTTTCAGCGCGGGACAGTACGAGCAGTACTTC. Encoded protein: CASSFSAGQYEQYF.

The rearrangement links TRBV2 to TRBJ1-3; D gene ambiguous. The CDR3 has 15 residues. Trimming removed 10 bases from V and 2 bases from J, with 18 bases in between. Germline assignment: CDR1 SNHLY and CDR2 FYNNEI. The CDR3 DNA sequence: TGTGCCACCCACCCCTCCAAATTTGCTGGAAACACCATATATTTT. Translation: CATHPSKFAGNTIYF.

This clone was seen a single time. This sequence joins TRBV27 and TRBJ2-1; TRBD1 matches at 8 bases. CDR1 MNHEY and CDR2 SMNVEV come from the germline V gene (reference sequence). V shed 2 bases, J shed 0 bases, and the junction held 3 bases outside the gene matches. The CDR3 extends over 16 amino acids. DNA of the CDR3: TGTGCCAGCAGTTTACGCGGACAGGGCTCCTACAATGAGCAGTTCTTC. Translated, it gives CASSLRGQGSYNEQFF.

In this sample, this clone turned up a few times. The rearrangement joins TRBV12-3 or TRBV12-4 to TRBJ1-1, with unresolved D. The CDR3 sequence is 12 residues long. Trimming stripped 5 bases from V and 7 bases from J, with 11 bases between. CDR3 amino acids: CASSPPFGEAFF. In DNA, the CDR3 is TGTGCCAGCAGTCCCCCGTTTGGTGAAGCTTTCTTT.

In its sample, this clone was seen a few times. This chain uses TRBV3-1 (or the pseudogene TRBV3-2) with TRBJ1-1; D gene uncertain. Germline CDR1 and CDR2: LGHDT and YNNKEL (reference sequence). V lost 2 bases to trimming and J lost 3 bases, with 13 bases between them. The CDR3 has 15 residues. The CDR3 DNA is TGTGCCAGCAGCCAATCGCCTGGACGGGACACTGAAGCTTTCTTT. This codes for CASSQSPGRDTEAFF.

The chain has TRBV7-9 and TRBJ1-1; no reliable D call. Trimming shortened V by 3 bases and J by 1 base, and 9 bases separated the two germline ends. Germline loops: CDR1 SEHNR, CDR2 FQNEAQ (reference sequence). The CDR3 covers 14 residues. Here the CDR3 DNA reads TGTGCCAGCAGCTTTGCACTCGGGAACACTGAAGCTTTCTTT. Its translation is CASSFALGNTEAFF.

The chain links TRBV19 to TRBJ2-1; 7 bases line up with TRBD2. Germline loops: CDR1 LNHDA, CDR2 SQIVND (reference sequence). This CDR3 spans 12 amino acids. With 6 bases clipped from V and 8 bases from J, the junction kept 4 bases outside the gene matches. The CDR3 protein is CASSHGRDEQFF. The CDR3 bases are TGTGCCAGTAGCCATGGGAGGGATGAGCAGTTCTTC.

A single count supports this clone. The V and J genes are TRBV5-6 and TRBJ1-1, with D perhaps TRBD1 (5 bases). V was cut by 5 bases and J by 3 bases, with 11 bases left in between. The CDR3 consists of 13 residues. The germline gives CDR1 SGHDT, CDR2 YYEEEE. The CDR3, as DNA: TGTGCCAGCAGTGGGGGATTTTACACTGAAGCTTTCTTT. Translation gives CASSGGFYTEAFF.

This clone came up once. The genes are TRBV7-9 and TRBJ1-1; 7 bases are shared with TRBD1. CDR1 and CDR2 from the germline V gene are SEHNR and FQNEAQ (reference sequence). This CDR3 is built from 15 residues. The V segment lost 5 bases and the J segment 5 bases; nucleotides outside the gene matches: 11. The CDR3, as DNA: TGTGCCAGCAGCCCCCTTTTAGGGGGCGAAACTGAAGCTTTCTTT. Amino acid sequence: CASSPLLGGETEAFF.

The genes are TRBV5-8 and TRBJ1-6; TRBD1 aligns across 7 bases. Germline CDR1 reads SGHTS; CDR2 reads YDEGEE. The CDR3 is 16 residues long. The trim removed 6 bases at V and 8 bases at J, leaving 14 bases unmatched. The CDR3 here is CASTSDRADPHSPLHF. The CDR3 region has the DNA TGTGCCAGCACCTCCGACAGGGCAGACCCCCATTCACCCCTCCACTTT.

By share, this clone ranks as medium-sized. The V call is TRBV28, the J call TRBJ1-5, with D uncertain. The CDR3 runs to 15 residues. Between the trimmed V and J ends, which lost 2 bases and 3 bases, there was a span of 11 bases. Looked up from germline, CDR1 is MDHEN and CDR2 is SYDVKM. CDR3 in amino acids: CASSLGVTYNQPQHF. The DNA of the CDR3 is TGTGCCAGCAGTTTAGGAGTGACCTACAATCAGCCCCAGCATTTT.

The DNA of the CDR3 is TGTGCCAGTAGTATAGTTGGCGGTACTCCCAATGAGCAGTTCTTC. This codes for CASSIVGGTPNEQFF. J is TRBJ2-1 and V is TRBV19, with D hard to call. The CDR3 has 15 amino acids. V was cut by 1 base and J by 6 bases, with 13 bases left in between. Per the germline V gene, CDR1 is LNHDA and CDR2 is SQIVND (reference sequence). The full variable domain, rest sourced from reference TRBV19 and TRBJ2-1, is DGGITQSPKYLFRKEGQNVTLSCEQNLNHDAMYWYRQDPGQGLRLIYYSQIVNDFQKGDIAEGYSVSREKKESFPLTVTSAQKNPTAFYLCASSIVGGTPNEQFFGPGTRLTVL.

This clone was counted a few times. The chain combines TRBV24-1 with TRBJ2-1; no firm D call. Looked up from germline, CDR1 is KGHDR and CDR2 is SFDVKD. V dropped 4 bases and J dropped 6 bases, with 12 bases sitting between them. The CDR3 consists of 14 residues. CDR3: CATSEGPPTNEQFF. The CDR3 region has the DNA TGTGCCACCAGTGAGGGCCCCCCCACCAATGAGCAGTTCTTC.

This clone was seen just once. The chain recombines TRBV5-1 with TRBJ2-7; D not resolved. V gave up 0 bases and J gave up 0 bases, with 7 bases separating them. Germline assignment: CDR1 SGHRS and CDR2 YFSETQ. The CDR3 totals 14 residues. The CDR3 region is CASSLDSFSYEQYF. The CDR3 DNA is TGCGCCAGCAGCTTGGACAGTTTCTCCTACGAGCAGTACTTC.

This chain links TRBV15 with TRBJ2-7; D gene ambiguous. This CDR3 is 16 amino acids long. The V and J ends lost 0 bases and 2 bases respectively, with 14 bases between them. Germline-derived CDR1 and CDR2 are LNHNV and YYDKDF (reference sequence). The CDR3 spells CATSRDPSNPTYEQYF. DNA of the CDR3: TGTGCCACCAGCAGAGATCCCTCGAACCCTACCTACGAGCAGTACTTC.

The rearrangement links TRBV5-1 to TRBJ1-1; TRBD1 matches at 7 bases. Germline trimming cut 0 bases from V and 4 bases from J; bases unmatched to any gene: 9. The CDR3 has 16 amino acids. Germline V gene data show CDR1 as SGHRS and CDR2 as YFSETQ. Here the CDR3 DNA reads TGCGCCAGCAGCTTGGAAGGGACAGCGTCTGGCACTGAAGCTTTCTTT. It translates to CASSLEGTASGTEAFF.

V and J are TRBV4-3 and TRBJ1-2; maybe TRBD1 (6 bases). Germline V gene data show CDR1 as LGHNA and CDR2 as YSLEER. The ends were cut back, 0 bases at V and 0 bases at J, with 11 bases in the middle. This CDR3 is 16 amino acids long. The CDR3 nucleotides read TGCGCCAGCAGCCAAGATTGGGCAGGGGCTAACTATGGCTACACCTTC. This sequence encodes CASSQDWAGANYGYTF.

The chain combines TRBV11-2 with TRBJ2-1; D is unclear. This CDR3 comprises 14 residues. V was cut by 1 base and J by 8 bases, with 12 bases left in between. The germline CDR1 and CDR2 sequences are SGHAT and FQNNGV. CDR3: CASSLGFSSDEQFF. CDR3 in DNA: TGTGCCAGCAGCTTAGGGTTCTCATCTGATGAGCAGTTCTTC.

The DNA for the CDR3 is TGTGCCAGCAGCTCACAGACAGGCTACTCTGGAAACACCATATATTTT. Its translation is CASSSQTGYSGNTIYF. The J gene is TRBJ1-3, the V gene TRBV7-2; D may be TRBD1 (6 bases). Trimming removed 4 bases from V and 0 bases from J, with 13 bases in between. Looked up from germline, CDR1 is SGHTA and CDR2 is FQGNSA. The CDR3 has 16 residues.

This clone was seen a single time. The rearrangement joins TRBV28 to TRBJ2-7; tentatively, D is TRBD2 (5 bases). Trimming stripped 2 bases from V and 1 base from J, with 9 bases between. CDR1 is MDHEN and CDR2 is SYDVKM in the germline V gene. There are 14 residues in the CDR3. The CDR3 loop reads CASSLGWESYEQYF. CDR3 in DNA: TGTGCCAGCAGTTTAGGGTGGGAGTCCTACGAGCAGTACTTC.

The rearrangement joins TRBV5-6 to TRBJ1-1; D is perhaps TRBD1 (5 bases). This CDR3 contains 16 residues. With 4 bases removed from V and 1 base from J, the gap between germline ends came to 17 bases. The V gene's germline CDR1 is SGHDT and CDR2 YYEEEE. CDR3 sequence: CASSPGTENPNTEAFF. In DNA form, the CDR3 reads TGTGCCAGCAGCCCCGGGACGGAGAACCCGAACACTGAAGCTTTCTTT.

This clone was recorded once. The same CDR3 arises from other DNA sequences in this sample as well. V usage is TRBV6-5 and J usage is TRBJ1-1, with a possible D match to TRBD1 (6 bases). Germline CDR1 reads MNHEY; CDR2 reads SVGAGI. Trimming removed 3 bases from V and 6 bases from J, with 11 bases in between. This CDR3 contains 13 residues. CDR3 residues: CASSYSSGAEAFF. CDR3 sequence (DNA): TGTGCCAGCAGTTATTCTTCAGGGGCTGAAGCTTTCTTT.

The rearrangement links TRBV15 to TRBJ2-7; D possibly corresponds to TRBD2 (5 bases). V was cut by 5 bases and J by 4 bases, with 21 bases left in between. This CDR3 region has 16 residues. Germline loops: CDR1 LNHNV, CDR2 YYDKDF (reference sequence). CDR3 nucleotides: TGTGCCACCAGCTCGCCCGACGGGGATTTACAATACGAGCAGTACTTC. This sequence encodes CATSSPDGDLQYEQYF.

The genes are TRBV6-2 or TRBV6-3 and TRBJ2-7; tentatively, D is TRBD1 (6 bases). Germline-derived CDR1 and CDR2 are MNHEY and SVGEGT. V lost 5 bases, J lost 3 bases, and 8 bases lay in between. CDR3 length equals 12 residues. The CDR3 loop is CASSAGVYEQYF. DNA for the CDR3: TGTGCCAGCAGTGCAGGGGTCTACGAGCAGTACTTC.

The rearrangement joins TRBV7-9 to TRBJ2-7; D might be TRBD1 (5 bases). Germline V lookup: CDR1 SEHNR, CDR2 FQNEAQ (reference sequence). Deletions cut 4 bases from V and 0 bases from J, with 10 bases between. The CDR3 is made up of 14 amino acids. CDR3 DNA: TGTGCCAGCAGCTCCGAGCAGGGCTCCTACGAGCAGTACTTC. Protein: CASSSEQGSYEQYF.

The rearrangement links TRBV5-4 to TRBJ1-1, with D maybe TRBD1 (5 bases). V shed 1 base and J shed 6 bases, with 10 bases lying between them. Germline lookup yields CDR1 SGHNT and CDR2 YYREEE (reference sequence). This CDR3 region has 13 residues. The CDR3, as DNA: TGTGCCAGCAGCTTGTCAGGGACGGCTGAAGCTTTCTTT. This translates into CASSLSGTAEAFF.

This chain connects TRBV9 to TRBJ2-5, with 9 bases aligning to TRBD1. From germline, CDR1 is SGDLS and CDR2 YYNGEE. The CDR3 has 15 residues. J was trimmed by 3 bases and V by 6 bases; bases with no gene match: 9. The CDR3 here is CASTTGGRPKETQYF. The CDR3 nucleotides are TGTGCCAGCACCACAGGGGGCCGCCCTAAAGAGACCCAGTACTTC.

There are a few counts of this clone. The V and J genes are TRBV19 and TRBJ1-2; D gene uncertain. V was cut by 4 bases and J by 6 bases, with 12 bases left in between. The CDR3 spans 13 residues. Germline CDR1 LNHDA, CDR2 SQIVND (reference sequence). The CDR3 region has the DNA TGTGCCAGTAGTAGTGTGTTGAGGGATGGCTACACCTTC. It codes for CASSSVLRDGYTF.

V is TRBV28 and J is TRBJ1-1; D call uncertain. The CDR3 extends over 12 amino acids. The V end was cut by 3 bases, the J end by 1 base, with 3 bases between. Per the germline V gene, CDR1 is MDHEN and CDR2 is SYDVKM. The DNA of the CDR3 is TGTGCCAGCAGTTTTCGGAACACTGAAGCTTTCTTT. This gives the protein CASSFRNTEAFF.